The clone carrying this T cell receptor beta chain was seen more than once but under ten times. Antigen unknown. This record belongs to a study of response to subunit inactivated influenza vaccine. Points from the study as a whole: There was a suggestion from the authors that each seasonal influenza vaccination recruits few new T cells.

V was trimmed by 0 bases and J by 14 bases, leaving 13 bases between them. This CDR3 is 13 amino acids long. TCRdb passed the RT-PCR reads through MiXCR, listing each CDR3 protein once. The sample records approximately 530,000 distinct CDR3 sequences, around 7.9% being singletons. The chain combines TRBV12-3 or TRBV12-4 with TRBJ1-4, with D tentatively TRBD1 (5 bases). This TCR derives from a man in his fifties or sixties who received an inactivated influenza vaccine. The source was PBMCs from blood, collected roughly 24 months after vaccination. The DNA of the CDR3 is TGTGCCAGCAGTTTAGCCTTGACAGATACCCTGTTTTTT. This encodes CASSLALTDTLFF.